These 7 T cell receptor beta chains originate from one sample sequenced in a study of graft-versus-host responses after intestinal transplantation. Antigen specificity for these receptors is unknown. Data came from immunoSEQ multiplex PCR; TCRdb stores just in-frame clones and leaves some out. The sample shows 78,000 or so clones, 80% to 90% of them seen only once. The sequencing here drew on unstimulated CD8+ T cells sorted from spleen or lymph node cells, taken before transplant. These receptors came from a human donor who was the organ donor for an intestinal transplant.

Relative to its sample, this clone is medium-sized. The CDR3 nucleotides read TGTGCCAGCAGCTTAGAAAGTAGGGACTATAATTCACCCCTCCACTTT. Its translation is CASSLESRDYNSPLHF. The rearrangement uses TRBV11-2 and TRBJ1-6; D gene unclear. V was cut by 0 bases and J by 3 bases, with 9 bases left in between. This CDR3 has 16 residues. CDR1 and CDR2 from the germline V gene are SGHAT and FQNNGV.

This rearrangement joins TRBV2 to TRBJ1-2; D is unclear. This CDR3 comprises 11 residues. The ends were cut back, 4 bases at V and 8 bases at J, with 8 bases in the middle. Germline V gene data show CDR1 as SNHLY and CDR2 as FYNNEI. The CDR3 loop is CASSGDDGYTF. The DNA of the CDR3 is TGTGCCAGCAGTGGAGACGACGGCTACACCTTC.

V and J are TRBV25-1 and TRBJ1-6; D is ambiguous. Germline V gene sequence: CDR1 MGHDK, CDR2 SYGVNS. This CDR3 contains 18 residues. Trimming took 0 bases from V and 7 from J, leaving 19 bases between them. In DNA, the CDR3 is TGTGCCAGCAGTGAATACTTCGGTTTGGACGGTTTAAATTCACCCCTCCACTTT. This gives the protein CASSEYFGLDGLNSPLHF.

This clone was seen only once. This rearrangement joins TRBV27 to TRBJ1-5; a weak D match, TRBD1 (5 bases). CDR1 is MNHEY, CDR2 SMNVEV, per germline (reference sequence). The CDR3 sequence is 14 residues long. V dropped 5 bases and J dropped 7 bases, with 15 bases sitting between them. The CDR3 sequence is CASSPTDSAQPQHF. In DNA form, the CDR3 reads TGTGCCAGCAGTCCAACCGACAGCGCGCAGCCCCAGCATTTT.

This chain connects TRBV6-1 to TRBJ2-7, with 7 bases matching TRBD1. The CDR3 totals 13 residues. The germline V gene has CDR1 MNHNS and CDR2 SASEGT. V shed 7 bases and J 1 base; nucleotides not matched to a gene: 4. The CDR3, as DNA: TGTGCCAGCACCCGACAGGGATCCTACGAGCAGTACTTC. It encodes CASTRQGSYEQYF.

V and J are TRBV19 and TRBJ2-3, with D perhaps TRBD1 or TRBD2 (5 bases each). The V end lost 7 bases, the J end lost 4 bases, and 12 bases lay between the germline ends. There are 13 residues in the CDR3. Germline V gives CDR1 LNHDA, CDR2 SQIVND (reference sequence). CDR3: CASKGWDPDTQYF. The CDR3 nucleotides read TGTGCCAGTAAAGGCTGGGACCCAGATACGCAGTATTTT.

The chain links TRBV4-1 to TRBJ2-1; 8 nucleotides align to TRBD2. The CDR3 loop spans 15 amino acids. Trimming removed 0 bases from V and 7 bases from J; junction bases left unmatched: 5. The germline CDR1 and CDR2 sequences are MGHRA and YSYEKL. This CDR3 is CASSQDAGGINEQFF. The CDR3 coding sequence is TGCGCCAGCAGCCAAGATGCGGGGGGCATAAATGAGCAGTTCTTC.